This T cell receptor beta chain was documented in a study of cytomegalovirus exposure and HLA in healthy donors. Overall study: Among the approximately 380 donors who were genotyped, roughly 85% fell in the genetic ancestry cluster that is associated with self-reported Caucasian donors.

Study-wide results and limits: Researchers counted approximately 160 TCR beta chains as cytomegalovirus-associated.

As for this clone: The antigen is unknown.

The PCR used 60 Vbeta and 13 Jbeta primers. TCRdb's table, derived via immunoSEQ multiplex PCR, lists solely in-frame clones and lacks some. The repertoire holds nearly 200,000 clones, with 80% to 90% as singletons. J gave up 6 bases and V 3 bases, and 4 bases lay outside the gene matches. This CDR3 is built from 15 residues. Germline CDR1 MNHEY, CDR2 SMNVEV (reference sequence). The rearrangement uses TRBV27 and TRBJ2-1; 11 positions match TRBD2. Sequencing used PBMCs. The sequence was collected from a man aged 25 to 40 in good health and CMV-seronegative. The CDR3 DNA is TGTGCCAGCAGTTTTCTAGCGGGAGGTGTCAATGAGCAGTTCTTC. Protein: CASSFLAGGVNEQFF.